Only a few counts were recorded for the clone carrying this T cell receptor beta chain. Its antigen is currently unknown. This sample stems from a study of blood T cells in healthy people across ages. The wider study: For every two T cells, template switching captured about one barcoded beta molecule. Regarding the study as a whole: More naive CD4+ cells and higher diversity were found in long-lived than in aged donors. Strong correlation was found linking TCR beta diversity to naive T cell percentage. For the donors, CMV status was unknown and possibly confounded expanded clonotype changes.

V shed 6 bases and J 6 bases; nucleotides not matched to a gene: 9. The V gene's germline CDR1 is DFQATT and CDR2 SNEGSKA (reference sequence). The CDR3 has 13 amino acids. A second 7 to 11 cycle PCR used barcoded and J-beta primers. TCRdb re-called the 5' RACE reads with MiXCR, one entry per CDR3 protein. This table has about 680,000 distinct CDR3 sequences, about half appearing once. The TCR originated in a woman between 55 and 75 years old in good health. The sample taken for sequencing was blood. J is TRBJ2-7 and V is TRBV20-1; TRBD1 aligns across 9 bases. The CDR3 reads CSAPGQGTSEQYF. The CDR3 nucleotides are TGCAGTGCACCGGGACAGGGTACCAGCGAGCAGTACTTC.